This T cell receptor beta chain stems from a study of cytomegalovirus exposure and HLA in healthy donors. Looked up from germline, CDR1 is SGDLS and CDR2 is YYNGEE. V was clipped by 0 bases and J by 4 bases, with 16 bases between them. The CDR3 extends over 17 amino acids. Points on this clone: Its antigen is as yet unknown.

This PCR relied on a set of 60 Vbeta primers and 13 Jbeta primers. The protocol was immunoSEQ multiplex PCR, while the TCRdb copy is restricted to in-frame clones and leaves out a portion. The table has a few hundred thousand clones, roughly 80% seen once; the top ten hold 15% to 18%. The study, taken as a whole, reports: It was taken for granted in presence/absence analyses that sequencing depth across donors was roughly uniform.

The chain joins TRBV9 to TRBJ2-2; TRBD1 is a possible D gene (5 bases). The TCR was taken from a man aged 40-55 years in good health and CMV-seronegative. Sequencing was carried out using PBMCs. The CDR3 coding sequence is TGTGCCAGCAGCGTAGACCCTCCAGGGCGGAGCACCGGGGAGCTGTTTTTT. It encodes CASSVDPPGRSTGELFF.